This T cell receptor (beta chain) appears in the sequencing data of a study of CD8 T cells in Susac syndrome. It was with random hexamers that roughly 0.45 to 1 ug RNA was reverse transcribed. TCRdb passed the immunoSEQ multiplex PCR reads through MiXCR, listing each CDR3 protein once. The sample includes roughly 150,000 distinct CDR3 sequences, nearly 97% seen only once; the top ten take 0.075% to 0.09%. Germline assignment: CDR1 LNHDA and CDR2 SQIVND (reference sequence). Trimming took 6 bases from V and 9 from J, leaving 11 bases between them. The CDR3 loop spans 12 amino acids. The clonotype comes from a human donor with Susac syndrome. The rearrangement joins TRBV19 to TRBJ2-2; D call uncertain. The sequenced sample consisted of CD4+ T cells from PBMCs. The CDR3 loop reads CASSKLERELFF. In nucleotides, the CDR3 is TGTGCCAGTAGCAAACTCGAAAGGGAGCTGTTTTTT. The full variable domain, with the rest looked up from reference TRBV19 and TRBJ2-2, is DGGITQSPKYLFRKEGQNVTLSCEQNLNHDAMYWYRQDPGQGLRLIYYSQIVNDFQKGDIAEGYSVSREKKESFPLTVTSAQKNPTAFYLCASSKLERELFFGEGSRLTVL.